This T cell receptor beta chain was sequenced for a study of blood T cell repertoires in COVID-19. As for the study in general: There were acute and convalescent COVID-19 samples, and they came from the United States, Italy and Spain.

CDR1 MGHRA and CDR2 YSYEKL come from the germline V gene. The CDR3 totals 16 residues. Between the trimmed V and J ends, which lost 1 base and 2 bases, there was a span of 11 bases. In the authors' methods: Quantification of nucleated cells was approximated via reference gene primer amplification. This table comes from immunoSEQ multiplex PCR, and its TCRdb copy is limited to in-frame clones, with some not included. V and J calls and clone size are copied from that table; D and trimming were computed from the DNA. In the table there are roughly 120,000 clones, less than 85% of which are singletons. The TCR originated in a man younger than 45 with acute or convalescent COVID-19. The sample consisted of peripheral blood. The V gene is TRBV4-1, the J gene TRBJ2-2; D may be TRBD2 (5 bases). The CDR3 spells CASSQGGSANTGELFF. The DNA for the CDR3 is TGCGCCAGCAGCCAAGGTGGTAGCGCAAACACCGGGGAGCTGTTTTTT.